Listed here are 3 T cell receptor beta chains from one sample, sequenced in a study of OX40 agonist ivuxolimab in advanced cancers. Measured with immunoSEQ multiplex PCR; TCRdb has only the in-frame clones, and not every one. Of some 100,000 clones listed, approximately 89% are singletons. Sequenced material: CD4+ or CD8+ T cells sorted from blood, taken in a trial of the OX40 agonist ivuxolimab. Every receptor here comes from an adult with an advanced solid tumor such as melanoma, head and neck, liver or kidney cancer.

This clone occurred once. The chain links TRBV18 to TRBJ2-1; 9 bases are a match to TRBD1. The CDR3 totals 15 residues. Germline V gene data show CDR1 as KGHSH and CDR2 as LQKENI. V shed 4 bases, J shed 8 bases, and the junction held 9 bases outside the gene matches. CDR3 in amino acids: CASSLGTGFIDEQFF. The CDR3 coding sequence is TGTGCCAGCTCACTGGGGACAGGGTTCATAGATGAGCAGTTCTTC.

This rearrangement joins TRBV7-2 to TRBJ2-2; the D is unclear. The germline V and J ends were trimmed by 1 base and 0 bases, with 6 bases remaining between them. This CDR3 is 15 amino acids long. CDR1 and CDR2 (germline): SGHTA, FQGNSA. This chain's CDR3 is CASSLEGTNTGELFF. For the CDR3, the DNA is TGTGCCAGCAGCTTAGAAGGGACGAACACCGGGGAGCTGTTTTTT.

The DNA of the CDR3 is TGTGCCAGCACTGAGTCGGGACAGGGCTCCTACGAGCAGTACTTC. This sequence encodes CASTESGQGSYEQYF. The genes are TRBV2 and TRBJ2-7, with 9 bases aligning to TRBD1. Germline CDR1 is SNHLY and CDR2 is FYNNEI. Trimming cost V 7 bases and J 0 bases; bases outside gene matches: 7. CDR3 size: 15 residues.